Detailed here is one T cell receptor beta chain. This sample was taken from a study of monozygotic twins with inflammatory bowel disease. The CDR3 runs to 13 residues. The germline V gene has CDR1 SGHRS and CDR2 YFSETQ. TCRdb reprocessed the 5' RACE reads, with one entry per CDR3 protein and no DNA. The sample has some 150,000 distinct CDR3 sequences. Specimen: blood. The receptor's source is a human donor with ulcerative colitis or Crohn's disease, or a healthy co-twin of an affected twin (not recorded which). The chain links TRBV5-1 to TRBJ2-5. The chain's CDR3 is CASSLALRETQYF. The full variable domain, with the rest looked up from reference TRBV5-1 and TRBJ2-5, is KAGVTQTPRYLIKTRGQQVTLSCSPISGHRSVSWYQQTPGQGLQFLFEYFSETQRNKGNFPGRFSGRQFSNSRSEMNVSTLELGDSALYLCASSLALRETQYFGPGTRLLVL.